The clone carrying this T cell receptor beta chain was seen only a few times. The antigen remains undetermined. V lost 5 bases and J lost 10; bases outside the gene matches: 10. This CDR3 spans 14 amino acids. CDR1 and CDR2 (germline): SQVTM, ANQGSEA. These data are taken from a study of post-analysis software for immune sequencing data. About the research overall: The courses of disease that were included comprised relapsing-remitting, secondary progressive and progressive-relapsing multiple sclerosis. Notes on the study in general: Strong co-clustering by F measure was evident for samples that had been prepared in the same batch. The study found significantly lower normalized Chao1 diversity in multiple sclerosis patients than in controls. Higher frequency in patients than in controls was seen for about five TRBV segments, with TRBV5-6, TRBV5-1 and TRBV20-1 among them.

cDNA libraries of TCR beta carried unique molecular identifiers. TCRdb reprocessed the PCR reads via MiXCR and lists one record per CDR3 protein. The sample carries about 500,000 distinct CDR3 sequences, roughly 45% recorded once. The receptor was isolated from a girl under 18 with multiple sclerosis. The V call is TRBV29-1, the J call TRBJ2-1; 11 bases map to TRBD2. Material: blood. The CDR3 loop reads CSVFGSGRAMEQFF. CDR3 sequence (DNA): TGCAGCGTTTTTGGTAGCGGGAGGGCCATGGAGCAGTTCTTC.